Listed below are T cell receptor beta chains from one sample, sequenced in a study of technical replicates of blood from several donors. This table comes from immunoSEQ multiplex PCR, and its TCRdb copy is limited to in-frame clones, with some not included. The sample consists of more than 90,000 clones, around 95% of them appearing once. Sample: T cells isolated from PBMCs. These TCRs come from a human donor in good health. Both conserved end residues are part of each CDR3. Each record gives: clone size, D gene, V gene, J gene, CDR3 DNA, CDR3 protein. The D gene is left open where the match is weak. The listing skips clone size in some rows; elsewhere it reads once, few, many or a size class.

>NA|TRBD1|TRBV18|TRBJ2-7
TGTGCCAGCTCACCGGGACAGGGTTTCTACGAGCAGTACTTC
CASSPGQGFYEQYF
>NA|NA|TRBV5-5|TRBJ1-5
TGTGCCAGCAGCTTGGGAGCAGGAGGTCAGCCCCAGCATTTT
CASSLGAGGQPQHF
>NA|NA|TRBV5-1|TRBJ2-1
TGCGCCAGCAGCTTGGCTCAAGGGACAGAGCAGTTCTTC
CASSLAQGTEQFF
>NA|NA|TRBV4-1|TRBJ2-2
TGCGCCAGCAGCCAAGTTAAACAGTTTAACACCGGGGAGCTGTTTTTT
CASSQVKQFNTGELFF
>NA|TRBD2|TRBV5-1|TRBJ2-5
TGCGCCAGCAGCGGTCTAGCGGGAGGAGAGACCCAGTACTTC
CASSGLAGGETQYF
>NA|NA|TRBV28|TRBJ2-7
TGTGCCAGCGGCTTTCTAGCGCCAAGCTCCTACGAGCAGTACTTC
CASGFLAPSSYEQYF
>once|TRBD2|TRBV4-1|TRBJ2-7
TGCGCCAGCAGCCGTGAAGGATCGACGAGCGGGAGTGGCCCCTACGAGCAGTACTTC
CASSREGSTSGSGPYEQYF
>NA|TRBD2|TRBV28|TRBJ2-3
TGTGCCAGCCCCGCAGGGAGCGGGAGGGCCACAAGCACAGATACGCAGTATTTT
CASPAGSGRATSTDTQYF
>NA|NA|TRBV11-2|TRBJ2-7
TGTGCCAGCAGCCCTCTCAGGGGTTCAGGGTCCTCCTACGAGCAGTACTTC
CASSPLRGSGSSYEQYF
>NA|TRBD1|TRBV5-1|TRBJ1-1
TGCGCCAGCAGCTTGTCTAGGACAGGGGCCACTGAAGCTTTCTTT
CASSLSRTGATEAFF
>NA|TRBD2|TRBV10-1|TRBJ2-7
TGCGCCAGCAGTGAAATTAGGACTAGCGCCTACGAGCAGTACTTC
CASSEIRTSAYEQYF
>NA|NA|TRBV5-4|TRBJ2-1
TGTGCCAGCAGCCCCCTTGGTGGACAGACCAATGAGCAGTTCTTC
CASSPLGGQTNEQFF
>NA|NA|TRBV5-4|TRBJ2-3
TGTGCCAGCAGTGGCAGGGTTTTAGGAGATACGCAGTATTTT
CASSGRVLGDTQYF
>NA|NA|TRBV5-1|TRBJ2-1
TGCGCCAGCAGCCCCACAGGGTACAATGAGCAGTTCTTC
CASSPTGYNEQFF
>NA|NA|TRBV18|TRBJ1-4
TGTGCCAGCTCGCCGGACTCGGCTGAAAAACTGTTTTTT
CASSPDSAEKLFF
>NA|NA|TRBV14|TRBJ2-7
TGTGCCAGCAGCCCACTTGCGGGCTCCTCCTACGAGCAGTACTTC
CASSPLAGSSYEQYF
>once|TRBD1|TRBV15|TRBJ2-7
TGTGCCACCAGCACCCCGGACAGGGTCATCCACGAGCAGTACTTC
CATSTPDRVIHEQYF
>NA|NA|TRBV6-5|TRBJ1-1
TGTGCCAGCAGTTACCCGGGATCGGACACTGAAGCTTTCTTT
CASSYPGSDTEAFF
>NA|TRBD1|TRBV19|TRBJ1-4
TGTGCCAGTAGGACAGGGGCCGCAACTAATGAAAAACTGTTTTTT
CASRTGAATNEKLFF
>NA|TRBD1|TRBV29-1|TRBJ2-7
TGCAGCGTTGAAGCTCCGACAGGGGCCGAATACGAGCAGTACTTC
CSVEAPTGAEYEQYF
>NA|NA|TRBV4-1|TRBJ1-2
TGCGCCAGCAGCCAATATTACCCGGGGAATGGCTACACCTTC
CASSQYYPGNGYTF
>NA|NA|TRBV11-1|TRBJ2-2
TGTGCCAGCAGCTTTAGGGGGATCACCGGGGAGCTGTTTTTT
CASSFRGITGELFF
>NA|NA|TRBV4-1|TRBJ1-5
TGCGCCAGCAGCCAAGCTCTGCCAAGACAGACCCCCTCTGAGCCCCAGCATTTT
CASSQALPRQTPSEPQHF
>NA|NA|TRBV27|TRBJ2-3
TGTGCCAGCAGTTTATTAACACCCACAGATACGCAGTATTTT
CASSLLTPTDTQYF
>NA|NA|TRBV5-1|TRBJ2-2
TGCGCCAGCAGCTTGGCGAGCTACGACACCGGGGAGCTGTTTTTT
CASSLASYDTGELFF
>NA|NA|TRBV19|TRBJ1-2
TGTGCCAGTAGTTTAAAGACAGCCACGGGCTACACCTTC
CASSLKTATGYTF
>NA|TRBD1|TRBV28|TRBJ2-5
TGTGCCAGCAGGCCGACAGGGAAAGAGACCCAGTACTTC
CASRPTGKETQYF
>NA|NA|TRBV7-9|TRBJ2-7
TGTGCCAGCAGCTTGATGGGCGGGGTTCCGGGTGAGCAGTACTTC
CASSLMGGVPGEQYF
>NA|NA|TRBV6-5|TRBJ1-2
TGTGCCAGCAGACTAATTTTGACAGATGGCTACACCTTC
CASRLILTDGYTF
>NA|TRBD1|TRBV5-5|TRBJ2-2
TGTGCCAGCAGGCAGACAGGGCTTAGCGGGGAGCTGTTTTTT
CASRQTGLSGELFF
>NA|NA|TRBV5-6|TRBJ2-7
TGTGCCAGCAGCCGTGTATTCTACGAGCAGTACTTC
CASSRVFYEQYF
>NA|NA|TRBV21-1|TRBJ1-2
TGTGCCAGCAGCAATAGACGTGGTCGGGGAGCTAACTATGGCTACACCTTC
CASSNRRGRGANYGYTF
>NA|NA|TRBV2|TRBJ1-1
TGTGCCAGCCGGGCTAATCGGGGGAACACTGAAGCTTTCTTT
CASRANRGNTEAFF
>NA|TRBD1|TRBV27|TRBJ2-3
TGTGCCAGCAGTTGGACAGGGGTTGCAGATACGCAGTATTTT
CASSWTGVADTQYF
>NA|TRBD1|TRBV19|TRBJ1-1
TGTGCCAGTAGTATAGCCGGGGACAGTATGAACACTGAAGCTTTCTTT
CASSIAGDSMNTEAFF
>NA|NA|TRBV7-9|TRBJ2-7
TGTGCCAGCAGCTTAGAGTTTTCCGGCTACGAGCAGTACTTC
CASSLEFSGYEQYF
>NA|TRBD1|TRBV5-1|TRBJ2-1
TGCGCCAGCAGCCCTAGGGCCGGACAGGACTCCTACAATGAGCAGTTCTTC
CASSPRAGQDSYNEQFF
>NA|TRBD1|TRBV5-1|TRBJ2-7
TGCGCCAGCAGCTTGAGACAGGGGGCCAGTGAGCAGTACTTC
CASSLRQGASEQYF
>NA|NA|TRBV7-9|TRBJ2-1
TGTGCCAGCAGCTCGTTGGGAGGAGTCCACAATGAGCAGTTCTTC
CASSSLGGVHNEQFF
>NA|TRBD1|TRBV15|TRBJ2-7
TGTGCCACCAGCCCAGGGACAGGGCAAGCCTACGAGCAGTACTTC
CATSPGTGQAYEQYF
>NA|NA|TRBV27|TRBJ1-2
TGTGCCAGCAGTTTATCCTCCCGGGACAACTCTAACTATGGCTACACCTTC
CASSLSSRDNSNYGYTF
>NA|NA|TRBV16|TRBJ1-2
TGTGCCAGCAGCCAATTTCTGCCGGGAAACTATGGCTACACCTTC
CASSQFLPGNYGYTF
>NA|NA|TRBV11-2|TRBJ2-1
TGTGCCAGCAGCTTAGGGGAGAATGAGCAGTTCTTC
CASSLGENEQFF
>NA|TRBD2|TRBV5-1|TRBJ2-5
TGCGCCAGCGGTCGACTAGCGGAGGGCAGCCAAGAGACCCAGTACTTC
CASGRLAEGSQETQYF
>NA|TRBD2|TRBV27|TRBJ2-1
TGTGCCAGCACTTTACTAGCGGGAGGGTACAATGAGCAGTTCTTC
CASTLLAGGYNEQFF
>NA|TRBD1|TRBV11-3|TRBJ2-4
TGTGCCAGCAGCAAATGGACAGGGGGCGAGATAAACATTCAGTACTTC
CASSKWTGGEINIQYF
>NA|NA|TRBV6-5|TRBJ2-5
TGTGCCAGCAGTCTAGGACTCGAGGGGACCCAGTACTTC
CASSLGLEGTQYF
>NA|NA|TRBV5-6|TRBJ1-6
TGTGCCAGCAGTCGGCGGGACTTGGGTTCACCCCTCCACTTT
CASSRRDLGSPLHF
>NA|TRBD1|TRBV6-1|TRBJ2-5
TGTGCCAGCAGGGATTACAGGGGACGAGAGACCCAGTACTTC
CASRDYRGRETQYF
>NA|NA|TRBV7-3|TRBJ2-2
TGTGCCAGCAGCTTAATGGGGCCGGCCGGGGAGCTGTTTTTT
CASSLMGPAGELFF
>once|NA|TRBV7-9|TRBJ1-2
TGTGCCAGCAGCTTATCGCAGGGATTGGATGGCTACACCTTC
CASSLSQGLDGYTF
>NA|NA|TRBV4-1|TRBJ1-4
TGCGCCAGCAGGAGAAATGAAAAACTGTTTTTT
CASRRNEKLFF